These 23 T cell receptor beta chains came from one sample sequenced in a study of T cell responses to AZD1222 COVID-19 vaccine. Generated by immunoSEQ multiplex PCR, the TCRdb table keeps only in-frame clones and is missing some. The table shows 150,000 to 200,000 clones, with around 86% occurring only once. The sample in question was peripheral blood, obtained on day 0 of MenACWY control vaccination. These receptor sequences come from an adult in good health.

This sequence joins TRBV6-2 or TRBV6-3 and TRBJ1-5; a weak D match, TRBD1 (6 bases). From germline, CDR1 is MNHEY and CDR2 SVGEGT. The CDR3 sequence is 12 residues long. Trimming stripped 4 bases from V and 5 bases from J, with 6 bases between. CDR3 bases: TGTGCCAGCAGTTCAGGGGATCAGCCCCAGCATTTT. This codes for CASSSGDQPQHF.

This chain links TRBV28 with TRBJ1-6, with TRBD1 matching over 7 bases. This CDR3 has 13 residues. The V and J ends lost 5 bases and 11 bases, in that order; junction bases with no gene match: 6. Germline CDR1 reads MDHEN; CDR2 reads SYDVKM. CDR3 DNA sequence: TGTGCCAGCAGTGAGGGGGCCGGGGCACCCCTCCACTTT. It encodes CASSEGAGAPLHF.

Here the CDR3 reads CASRGDSSSYNSPLHF. CDR3 coding DNA: TGTGCCAGTAGGGGGGACAGCAGCTCCTATAATTCACCCCTCCACTTT. The chain links TRBV2 to TRBJ1-6; TRBD1 agrees at 7 bases. From germline, CDR1 is SNHLY and CDR2 FYNNEI. The CDR3 runs to 16 residues. J was trimmed by 0 bases and V by 9 bases; bases with no gene match: 8. Full variable domain (rest looked up from reference TRBV2 and TRBJ1-6): EPEVTQTPSHQVTQMGQEVILRCVPISNHLYFYWYRQILGQKVEFLVSFYNNEISEKSEIFDDQFSVERPDGSNFTLKIRSTKLEDSAMYFCASRGDSSSYNSPLHFGNGTRLTVT.

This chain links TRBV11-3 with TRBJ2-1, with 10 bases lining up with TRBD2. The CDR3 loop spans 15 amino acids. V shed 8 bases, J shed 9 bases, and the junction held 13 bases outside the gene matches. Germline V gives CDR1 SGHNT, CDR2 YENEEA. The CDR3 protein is CASGPGTSDFSEQFF. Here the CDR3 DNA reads TGTGCCAGCGGACCCGGGACTAGCGATTTCAGTGAGCAGTTCTTC. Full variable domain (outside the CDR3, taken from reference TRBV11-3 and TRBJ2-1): EAGVVQSPRYKIIEKKQPVAFWCNPISGHNTLYWYLQNLGQGPELLIRYENEEAVDDSQLPKDRFSAERLKGVDSTLKIQPAELGDSAVYLCASGPGTSDFSEQFFGPGTRLTVL.

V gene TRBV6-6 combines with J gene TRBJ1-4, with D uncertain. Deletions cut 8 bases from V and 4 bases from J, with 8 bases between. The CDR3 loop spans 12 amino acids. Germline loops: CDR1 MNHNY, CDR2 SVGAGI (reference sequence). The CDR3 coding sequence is TGTGCCAGCGGGAGGGATAATGAAAAACTGTTTTTT. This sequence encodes CASGRDNEKLFF.

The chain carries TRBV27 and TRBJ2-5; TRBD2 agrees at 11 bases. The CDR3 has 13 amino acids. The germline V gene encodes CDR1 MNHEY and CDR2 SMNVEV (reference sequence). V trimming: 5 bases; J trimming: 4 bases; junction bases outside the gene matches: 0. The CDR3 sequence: CASSTSGRETQYF. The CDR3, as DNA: TGTGCCAGCAGTACTAGCGGGAGAGAGACCCAGTACTTC.

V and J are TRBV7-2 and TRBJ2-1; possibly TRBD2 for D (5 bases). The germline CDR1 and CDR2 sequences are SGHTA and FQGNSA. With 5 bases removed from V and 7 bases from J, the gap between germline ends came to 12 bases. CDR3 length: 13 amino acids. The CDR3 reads CASSLDTGNEQFF. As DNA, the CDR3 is TGTGCCAGCAGCCTAGACACGGGAAATGAGCAGTTCTTC.

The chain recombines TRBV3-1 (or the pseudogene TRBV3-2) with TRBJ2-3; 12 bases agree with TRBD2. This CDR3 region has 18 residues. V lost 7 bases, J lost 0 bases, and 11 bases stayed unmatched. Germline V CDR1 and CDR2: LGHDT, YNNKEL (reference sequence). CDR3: CASNGGRTSGASTDTQYF. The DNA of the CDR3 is TGTGCCAGCAATGGGGGAAGGACTAGCGGGGCTAGCACAGATACGCAGTATTTT.

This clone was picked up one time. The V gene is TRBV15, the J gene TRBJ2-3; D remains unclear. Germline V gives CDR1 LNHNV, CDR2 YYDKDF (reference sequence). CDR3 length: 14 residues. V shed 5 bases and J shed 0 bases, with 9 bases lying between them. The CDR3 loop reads CATSLTSSTDTQYF. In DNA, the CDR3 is TGTGCCACCAGCTTAACCAGTAGCACAGATACGCAGTATTTT.

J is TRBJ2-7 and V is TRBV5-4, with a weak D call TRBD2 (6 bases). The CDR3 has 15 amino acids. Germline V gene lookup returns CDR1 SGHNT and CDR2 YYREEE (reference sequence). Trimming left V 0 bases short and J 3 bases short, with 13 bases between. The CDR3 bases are TGTGCCAGCAGCTTGGCCCCGGGGGAATTCTACGAGCAGTACTTC. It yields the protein CASSLAPGEFYEQYF.

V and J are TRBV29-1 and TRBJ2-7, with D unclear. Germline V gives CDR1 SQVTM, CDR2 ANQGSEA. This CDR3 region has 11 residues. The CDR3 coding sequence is TGCTTCTTACTGACGGACTACGAGCAGTACTTC. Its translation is CFLLTDYEQYF.

In DNA form, the CDR3 reads TGTGCCAGTAGTCGCCTTGACAGGGGGCGACGGACTGAAGCTTTCTTT. Its translation is CASSRLDRGRRTEAFF. This rearrangement joins TRBV19 to TRBJ1-1; 10 nucleotides line up with TRBD1. CDR3 size: 16 residues. Germline V lookup: CDR1 LNHDA, CDR2 SQIVND (reference sequence). J lost 5 bases, V lost 5 bases, and 11 bases had no gene match.

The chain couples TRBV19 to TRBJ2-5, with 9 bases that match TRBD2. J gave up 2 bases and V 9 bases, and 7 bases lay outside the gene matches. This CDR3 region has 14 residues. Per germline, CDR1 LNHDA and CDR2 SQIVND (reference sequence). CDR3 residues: CARDSGSQQETQYF. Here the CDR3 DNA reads TGTGCCAGGGATAGCGGGAGCCAACAAGAGACCCAGTACTTC.

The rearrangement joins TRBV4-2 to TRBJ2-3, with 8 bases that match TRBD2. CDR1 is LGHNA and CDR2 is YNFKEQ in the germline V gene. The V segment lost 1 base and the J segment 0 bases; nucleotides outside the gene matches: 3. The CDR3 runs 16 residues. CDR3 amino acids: CASSQAGGVSTDTQYF. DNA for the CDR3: TGTGCCAGCAGCCAAGCCGGGGGGGTTAGCACAGATACGCAGTATTTT.

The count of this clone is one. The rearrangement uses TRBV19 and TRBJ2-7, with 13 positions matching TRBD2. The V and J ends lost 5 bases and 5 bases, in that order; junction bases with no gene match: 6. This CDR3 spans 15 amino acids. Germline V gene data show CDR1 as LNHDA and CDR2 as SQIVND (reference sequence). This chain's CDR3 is CASSPRTSGSNEQYF. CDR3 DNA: TGTGCCAGTAGTCCGAGGACTAGCGGGAGCAACGAGCAGTACTTC.

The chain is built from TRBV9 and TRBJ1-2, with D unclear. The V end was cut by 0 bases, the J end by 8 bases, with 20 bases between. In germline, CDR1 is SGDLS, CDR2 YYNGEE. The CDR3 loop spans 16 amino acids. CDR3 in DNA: TGTGCCAGCAGCGTAGAAATTTTCGACCCCCCAGGAGGCTACACCTTC. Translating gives CASSVEIFDPPGGYTF.

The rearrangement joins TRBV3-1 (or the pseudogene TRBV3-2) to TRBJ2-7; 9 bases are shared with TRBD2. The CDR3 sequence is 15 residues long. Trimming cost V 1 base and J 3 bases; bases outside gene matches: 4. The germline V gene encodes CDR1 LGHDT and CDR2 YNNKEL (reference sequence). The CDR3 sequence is CASSQGASGNYEQYF. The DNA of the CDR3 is TGTGCCAGCAGCCAAGGAGCTAGCGGGAACTACGAGCAGTACTTC.

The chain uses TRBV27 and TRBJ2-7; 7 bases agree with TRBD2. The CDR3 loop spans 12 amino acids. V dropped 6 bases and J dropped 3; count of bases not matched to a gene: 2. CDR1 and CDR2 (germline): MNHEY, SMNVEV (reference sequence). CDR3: CASRGGDYEQYF. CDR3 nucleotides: TGTGCCAGCAGGGGAGGGGACTACGAGCAGTACTTC.

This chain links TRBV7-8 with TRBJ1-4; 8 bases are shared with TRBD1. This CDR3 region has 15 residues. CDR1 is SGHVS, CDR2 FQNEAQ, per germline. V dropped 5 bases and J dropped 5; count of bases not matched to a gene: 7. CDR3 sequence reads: CASSPRQGRNEKLFF. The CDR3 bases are TGTGCCAGCAGCCCGAGACAGGGGCGGAATGAAAAACTGTTTTTT.

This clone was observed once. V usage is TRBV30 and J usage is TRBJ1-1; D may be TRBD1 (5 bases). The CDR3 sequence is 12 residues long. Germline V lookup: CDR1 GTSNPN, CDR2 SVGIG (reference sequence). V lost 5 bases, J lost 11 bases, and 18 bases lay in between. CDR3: CAWDALGHEAFF. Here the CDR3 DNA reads TGTGCCTGGGACGCTCTCGGACACGAGGCTTTCTTT.

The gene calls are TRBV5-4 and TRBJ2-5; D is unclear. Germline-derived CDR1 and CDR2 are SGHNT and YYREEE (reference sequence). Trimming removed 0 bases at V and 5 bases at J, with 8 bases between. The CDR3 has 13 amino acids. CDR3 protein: CASSLVGMETQYF. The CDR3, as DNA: TGTGCCAGCAGCTTGGTCGGCATGGAGACCCAGTACTTC. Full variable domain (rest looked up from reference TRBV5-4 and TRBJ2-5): ETGVTQSPTHLIKTRGQQVTLRCSSQSGHNTVSWYQQALGQGPQFIFQYYREEENGRGNFPPRFSGLQFPNYSSELNVNALELDDSALYLCASSLVGMETQYFGPGTRLLVL.

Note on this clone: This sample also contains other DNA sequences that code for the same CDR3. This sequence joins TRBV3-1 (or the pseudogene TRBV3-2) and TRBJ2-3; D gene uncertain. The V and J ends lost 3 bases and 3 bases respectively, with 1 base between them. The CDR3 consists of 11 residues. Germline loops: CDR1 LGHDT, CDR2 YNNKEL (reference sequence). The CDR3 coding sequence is TGTGCCAGCAGCCAGACAGATACGCAGTATTTT. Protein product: CASSQTDTQYF.

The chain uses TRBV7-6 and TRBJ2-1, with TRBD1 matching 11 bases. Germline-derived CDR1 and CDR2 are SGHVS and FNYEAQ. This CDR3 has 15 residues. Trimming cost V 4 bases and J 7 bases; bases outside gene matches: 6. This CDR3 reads CASSSGTGGANEQFF. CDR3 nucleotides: TGTGCCAGCAGCTCCGGGACAGGGGGAGCGAATGAGCAGTTCTTC. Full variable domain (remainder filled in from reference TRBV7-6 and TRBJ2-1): GAGVSQSPRYKVTKRGQDVALRCDPISGHVSLYWYRQALGQGPEFLTYFNYEAQQDKSGLPNDRFSAERPEGSISTLTIQRTEQRDSAMYRCASSSGTGGANEQFFGPGTRLTVL.